A single T cell receptor beta chain is shown here with its context. This sample was included in a study of T-cell memory formation after mild COVID-19. TCRdb reanalysed the 5' RACE reads using MiXCR and keeps one entry per CDR3 protein. The top ten hold roughly 23% of the sample, which has fewer than 300,000 distinct CDR3 sequences, around 17% seen once. This receptor was identified in a man aged 18 to 30 who had mild COVID-19 (a few samples of this study predate the infection). Cell type and time point are not known. The specimen sequenced was PBMCs or a T cell subset sorted from them (not recorded which).

The CDR3: CATSPLTASYTF. CDR3 DNA: TGTGCCACCAGCCCCCTGACGGCCTCCTACACCTTC. The genes are TRBV15 and TRBJ1-2, with no clear D. Germline V CDR1 and CDR2: LNHNV, YYDKDF (reference sequence). The CDR3 covers 12 residues. V lost 5 bases and J 10 bases, leaving 14 bases between the germline ends.